This T cell receptor (beta chain) stems from a study of blood T cell repertoires in COVID-19 (dated by TCRdb to the early 2020s). Context from the whole study: Collaborator samples came from the United States, Italy and Spain and covered acute and convalescent phases of COVID-19. The dataset comprised deeply sampled blood TCRbeta repertoires from subjects exposed to, actively infected with, or recovered from COVID-19. Nearly every sample came with metadata listing a de-identified subject ID, COVID-19 status, age in years and sex. A freely available public database, intended as a resource for researchers studying the immune response to SARS-CoV-2, is where the repertoires were released. Where available, HLA class I and class II types were obtained from metadata supplied by the sample provider rather than from assay-based typing. Samples were obtained from the ongoing ImmuneRACE study (first 160 participants) and from 1,200 or so subjects provided by 6 global collaborators. The material from the prospective study consisted of cDNA or gDNA derived from T cells, B-cell-depleted T cells, or PBMCs. What the work shows at the level of the full study, not this receptor alone: The amount of clinical and demographic metadata varied by source and participant and was provided uncurated.

This clone was seen once. It has no known antigen specificity. Per-base quality was not reported, and no clone a single base away is much larger than it. Each collaborating institution followed its own protocols to collect whole blood in K2EDTA tubes. For TCRbeta analysis, collaborator samples were shipped as frozen whole blood, as isolated PBMCs, or as DNA extracted from either sample type. The V end gives up 3 bases and the J end 0 bases, leaving 6 bases in the junction not matched to a gene. CDR1 SQVTM and CDR2 ANQGSEA are derived from the germline V gene. From the cysteine through the phenylalanine, the CDR3 covers 15 amino acids. The only DNA kept is the CDR3, 45 bases in frame from the first base. The immunoSEQ Assay, a bias-controlled multiplex PCR, was used to amplify TCRbeta CDR3 regions from genomic DNA. The study's own analysis went as follows. Nucleated cell counts per sample were estimated from amplification of reference gene primers within the assay. Sequence reads were collapsed and filtered to measure the absolute abundance of every unique TCRbeta CDR3 rearrangement. Productive Simpson clonality was computed per sample as the square root of Simpson's diversity index over productive rearrangements. What TCRdb holds here is the immuneACCESS table cut down to in-frame rearrangements. Part of the clones is not present; checked against another copy, under half of the missing clones reflect an unresolved V gene, and the others are unexplained. The V and J calls and clone size were taken over from that table, and D and trimming were inferred from the DNA. The sample table records 200,000 or so clones; approximately 91% of these occur just once. The top ten hold roughly 2% of the sample.

In this chain, TRBV29-1 is recombined with TRBJ2-3; TRBD1 lines up with 7 middle nucleotides. The TCR was taken from a man between 65 and 79 years old with active or convalescent COVID-19. The sequenced sample was peripheral blood. The nucleotide sequence is given as TGCAGCGTTGATGTTACAGGGGCTAGCACAGATACGCAGTATTTT. Its coded protein is CSVDVTGASTDTQYF.